This T cell receptor (beta chain) was recovered during a study of human T cells and chemical hapten exposure. Per the germline V gene, CDR1 is MNHNS and CDR2 is SASEGT. Trimming removed 4 bases from V and 2 bases from J, with 9 bases in between. There are 14 residues in the CDR3. For this clonotype: Its antigen is unknown.

In TCRdb, the RACE reads were re-called with MiXCR into one record per CDR3 protein. The profile shows some 330,000 distinct CDR3 sequences, around 5.5% of them singletons. Time point: pre-sensitization, week 0. The treatment was: therapeutic diphenylcyclopropenone sensitization with weekly scalp DPC. Donors were 18 to 70-year-old alopecia patients suitable for DPC. General observations from the study: Large CDR3 similarity clusters arose significantly more often from expanded TCRs than from controls.

The clonotype comes from a woman aged 18-35 years with alopecia areata. Some clones in this sample may be carry-over from other donors' samples. The material sequenced was whole blood, taken in connection with sensitization to the hapten diphenylcyclopropenone (DPC). The chain links TRBV6-1 to TRBJ1-3; no definite D call. CDR3 in amino acids: CASSAREAGNTIYF. The DNA for the CDR3 is TGTGCCAGCAGTGCAAGGGAGGCTGGAAACACCATATATTTT.